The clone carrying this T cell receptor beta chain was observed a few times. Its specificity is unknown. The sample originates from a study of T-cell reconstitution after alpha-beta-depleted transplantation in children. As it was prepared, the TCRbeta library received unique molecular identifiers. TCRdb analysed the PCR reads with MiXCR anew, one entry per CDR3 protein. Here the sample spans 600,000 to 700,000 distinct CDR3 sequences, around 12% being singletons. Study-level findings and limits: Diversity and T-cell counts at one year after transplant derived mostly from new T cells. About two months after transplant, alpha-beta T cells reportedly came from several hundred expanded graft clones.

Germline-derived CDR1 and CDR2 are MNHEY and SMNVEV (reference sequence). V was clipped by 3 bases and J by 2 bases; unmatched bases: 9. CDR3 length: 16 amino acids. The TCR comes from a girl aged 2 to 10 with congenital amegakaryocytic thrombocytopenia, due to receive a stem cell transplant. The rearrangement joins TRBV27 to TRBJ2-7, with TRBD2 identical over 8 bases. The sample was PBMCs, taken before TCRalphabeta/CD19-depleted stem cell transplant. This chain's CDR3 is CASSFISAGGPYEQYF. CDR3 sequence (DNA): TGTGCCAGCAGTTTTATTTCCGCGGGAGGCCCCTACGAGCAGTACTTC.